The sequence of this TCR beta chain was determined in a study of ipilimumab plus nivolumab after autologous stem cell transplantation. Clones were read by immunoSEQ multiplex PCR, and TCRdb kept only the in-frame ones, dropping some. The data hold about 43,000 clones, with 70% to 90% observed a single time. V was clipped by 2 bases and J by 7 bases, with 12 bases between them. In germline, CDR1 is SGDLS, CDR2 YYNGEE. The CDR3 is made up of 14 amino acids. The sequenced sample was PBMCs, obtained in a trial of ipilimumab plus nivolumab as post-transplant consolidation. The chain links TRBV9 to TRBJ1-4; TRBD1 is a possible D gene (5 bases). The sequence was obtained from a male donor with multiple myeloma. CDR3 bases: TGTGCCAGCAGCGTGGGGGTGACGGTTGAAAAACTGTTTTTT. It codes for CASSVGVTVEKLFF. Full variable domain (outside the CDR3, taken from reference TRBV9 and TRBJ1-4): DSGVTQTPKHLITATGQRVTLRCSPRSGDLSVYWYQQSLDQGLQFLIQYYNGEERAKGNILERFSAQQFPDLHSELNLSSLELGDSALYFCASSVGVTVEKLFFGSGTQLSVL.